These 20 T cell receptor beta chains were sequenced from one sample in a study of circulating tumor DNA in untreated peripheral T-cell lymphoma. Repertoires were generated with immunoSEQ multiplex PCR, while TCRdb's copy carries only in-frame clones and drops some. Of roughly 7,000 clones listed, roughly 80% are singletons. Sequencing used tumor tissue. The receptors derive from a human donor with peripheral T-cell lymphoma.

This chain connects TRBV6-8 to TRBJ2-7; TRBD1 aligns across 9 bases. The germline gives CDR1 MNHGY, CDR2 SAAAGT. V dropped 5 bases and J dropped 10; count of bases not matched to a gene: 9. The CDR3 is made up of 13 amino acids. The CDR3 nucleotides are TGTGCCAGCAGTCCCCCCGGGACAGGGAGACAGTACTTC. Translated: CASSPPGTGRQYF.

The chain has TRBV6-8 and TRBJ2-3; D is undetermined. The V gene lost 5 bases and the J gene lost 0 bases, with 12 bases spanning the gap. Looked up from germline, CDR1 is MNHGY and CDR2 is SAAAGT. This CDR3 spans 15 amino acids. This CDR3 is CASSPEYRSTDTQYF. CDR3 sequence (DNA): TGTGCCAGCAGTCCAGAATATCGGAGCACAGATACGCAGTATTTT.

The chain employs TRBV9 and TRBJ1-1; D might be TRBD1 (5 bases). Germline values: CDR1 SGDLS, CDR2 YYNGEE. V lost 1 base and J lost 4, with 14 bases in between. This CDR3 is 15 amino acids long. The CDR3 nucleotides read TGTGCCAGCAGCGTAAGGGGAATCGGGGGCACTGAAGCTTTCTTT. Residues: CASSVRGIGGTEAFF.

In this sample, this clone turned up a few times. The J gene is TRBJ2-1, the V gene TRBV10-2; 11 nucleotides agree with TRBD2. J gave up 13 bases and V 0 bases, and 8 bases lay outside the gene matches. In germline, CDR1 is WSHSY, CDR2 SAAADI. This CDR3 has 15 residues. The CDR3 here is CASSESPSGRPRQFF. The CDR3 region has the DNA TGCGCCAGCAGTGAGTCGCCTAGCGGGAGGCCCCGACAGTTCTTC.

The J gene is TRBJ2-7, the V gene TRBV9; D is unclear. The CDR3 loop spans 13 amino acids. CDR1 is SGDLS and CDR2 is YYNGEE in the germline V gene. V was trimmed by 5 bases and J by 1 base, leaving 10 bases between them. The CDR3 coding sequence is TGTGCCAGCAGTGACCTGGAGTCCTACGAGCAGTACTTC. It translates to CASSDLESYEQYF. The variable domain in full, with the rest retrieved from reference TRBV9 and TRBJ2-7, is DSGVTQTPKHLITATGQRVTLRCSPRSGDLSVYWYQQSLDQGLQFLIQYYNGEERAKGNILERFSAQQFPDLHSELNLSSLELGDSALYFCASSDLESYEQYFGPGTRLTVT.

The chain is built from TRBV18 and TRBJ2-5; D ambiguous. V lost 3 bases and J lost 2, with 7 bases in between. This CDR3 contains 13 residues. Germline V lookup: CDR1 KGHSH, CDR2 LQKENI. CDR3 protein: CASSPAQQETQYF. CDR3 DNA: TGTGCCAGCTCACCCGCACAGCAAGAGACCCAGTACTTC.

The chain links TRBV4-1 to TRBJ1-5, with TRBD1 as a possible D gene (5 bases). V lost 5 bases, J lost 0 bases, and 20 bases lay in between. The germline V gene has CDR1 MGHRA and CDR2 YSYEKL. This CDR3 spans 18 amino acids. The CDR3 DNA follows: TGCGCCAGCAGCGATGGGACGGAGAAAACTTATAGCAATCAGCCCCAGCATTTT. Its protein is CASSDGTEKTYSNQPQHF.

The CDR3 sequence: CASGLATGDSYNEQFF. Written as DNA, the CDR3 is TGTGCTAGTGGTTTAGCCACAGGGGACTCCTACAATGAGCAGTTCTTC. The gene calls are TRBV12-5 and TRBJ2-1, with 7 nucleotides matching TRBD1. The length of the CDR3 is 16 residues. Germline CDR1 and CDR2: LGHNT and FRNRAP. V gave up 3 bases and J gave up 0 bases; unmatched junction bases: 5.

The V gene is TRBV6-8, the J gene TRBJ2-2; 7 nucleotides agree with TRBD1. J lost 3 bases, V lost 5 bases, and 3 bases had no gene match. Germline CDR1 MNHGY, CDR2 SAAAGT. The CDR3 is 14 residues long. The DNA for the CDR3 is TGTGCCAGCAGTCAAACAGGGGACACCGGGGAGCTGTTTTTT. This gives the protein CASSQTGDTGELFF.

The rearrangement joins TRBV11-3 to TRBJ2-2, with 8 bases fitting TRBD1. The CDR3 has 16 amino acids. In germline, CDR1 is SGHNT, CDR2 YENEEA. V lost 4 bases to trimming and J lost 4 bases; unmatched junction nucleotides: 8. CDR3 in amino acids: CASSSFQGATTGELFF. CDR3 bases: TGTGCCAGCAGCTCATTCCAGGGGGCGACCACCGGGGAGCTGTTTTTT.

The V and J genes are TRBV29-1 and TRBJ1-2; D may be TRBD1 (5 bases). Trimming cost V 0 bases and J 3 bases, with 26 bases left between them. From germline, CDR1 is SQVTM and CDR2 ANQGSEA. The CDR3 contains 19 residues. The CDR3: CSVEDGPGGYEGIHYGYTF. In DNA form, the CDR3 reads TGCAGCGTTGAAGATGGTCCGGGTGGGTATGAGGGGATACACTATGGCTACACCTTC.

The chain uses TRBV28 and TRBJ2-7; D is unresolved. Between the trimmed V and J ends, which lost 1 base and 3 bases, there was a span of 4 bases. Germline V gene sequence: CDR1 MDHEN, CDR2 SYDVKM. This CDR3 is built from 12 residues. The CDR3 sequence is CASSLYLYEQYF. The DNA of the CDR3 is TGTGCCAGCAGTTTATATCTCTACGAGCAGTACTTC.

The chain recombines TRBV7-8 with TRBJ1-5; 9 bases map to TRBD1. This CDR3 is built from 16 residues. The germline V gene encodes CDR1 SGHVS and CDR2 FQNEAQ. V lost 5 bases to trimming and J lost 6 bases; unmatched junction nucleotides: 11. The CDR3 sequence: CASSPAGTGFGQPQHF. As DNA, the CDR3 is TGTGCCAGCAGCCCGGCCGGGACAGGGTTCGGTCAGCCCCAGCATTTT. The full variable domain, in which reference TRBV7-8 and TRBJ1-5 provide the parts outside the CDR3, is GAGVSQSPRYKVAKRGQDVALRCDPISGHVSLFWYQQALGQGPEFLTYFQNEAQLDKSGLPSDRFFAERPEGSVSTLKIQRTQQEDSAVYLCASSPAGTGFGQPQHFGDGTRLSIL.

The sample holds one count of this clone. CDR3 protein: CASSPGTDVMRAFF. The CDR3 nucleotides read TGTGCCAGCTCACCAGGGACAGACGTGATGAGGGCTTTCTTT. The rearrangement links TRBV18 to TRBJ1-1, with TRBD1 matching 7 bases. Germline V gene lookup returns CDR1 KGHSH and CDR2 LQKENI. Trimming cost V 2 bases and J 11 bases; bases outside gene matches: 11. This CDR3 has 14 residues.

This chain's CDR3 is CASSFEFPGGQPQHF. Here the CDR3 DNA reads TGTGCCAGCAGTTTCGAATTCCCTGGGGGTCAGCCCCAGCATTTT. The chain carries TRBV28 and TRBJ1-5, with D perhaps matching TRBD1 (5 bases). The CDR3 runs to 15 residues. Germline CDR1 is MDHEN and CDR2 is SYDVKM. V gave up 3 bases and J gave up 6 bases, with 15 bases separating them. The variable domain in full, with the rest retrieved from reference TRBV28 and TRBJ1-5, is DVKVTQSSRYLVKRTGEKVFLECVQDMDHENMFWYRQDPGLGLRLIYFSYDVKMKEKGDIPEGYSVSREKKERFSLILESASTNQTSMYLCASSFEFPGGQPQHFGDGTRLSIL.

The chain combines TRBV7-5 with TRBJ2-1; TRBD2, the table's D call, was not compared with the DNA. TRBV7-5 is given as a pseudogene. The CDR3 is 15 residues long. CDR3 amino acids: CASSLRTSGDNEQFF. In DNA, the CDR3 is TGTGCCAGCAGCTTACGGACTAGCGGTGACAATGAGCAGTTCTTC.

The chain uses TRBV19 and TRBJ2-1; the D is unclear. Per germline, CDR1 LNHDA and CDR2 SQIVND (reference sequence). CDR3 length equals 11 residues. With 4 bases removed from V and 7 bases from J, the gap between germline ends came to 5 bases. CDR3 protein: CASSTNNEQFF. The CDR3 DNA reads TGTGCCAGTAGTACCAATAATGAGCAGTTCTTC.

V and J are TRBV9 and TRBJ1-2; D gene ambiguous. This CDR3 has 16 amino acids. Germline V gene sequence: CDR1 SGDLS, CDR2 YYNGEE. V lost 0 bases, J lost 4 bases, and 16 bases lay in between. CDR3 nucleotide sequence: TGTGCCAGCAGCGTAGGGAACGGGCCGGGTAGCTATGGCTACACCTTC. Its translation is CASSVGNGPGSYGYTF.

The chain links TRBV6-8 to TRBJ2-3; 10 nucleotides match TRBD2. Germline V gives CDR1 MNHGY, CDR2 SAAAGT. The CDR3 length is 16 residues. Trimming at V came to 5 bases and at J to 4 bases, leaving 9 bases not matched to a gene. The CDR3 here is CASSPLAGVSPDTQYF. The CDR3, as DNA: TGTGCCAGCAGTCCCCTAGCGGGAGTAAGCCCAGATACGCAGTATTTT.

In its sample, this clone was seen once. This sequence joins TRBV11-3 and TRBJ2-1, with 7 bases identical to TRBD2. Germline lookup yields CDR1 SGHNT and CDR2 YENEEA. V shed 5 bases, J shed 2 bases, and the junction held 9 bases outside the gene matches. This CDR3 is built from 16 residues. Written as DNA, the CDR3 is TGTGCCAGCAGCCCCTTCCGCGGGAGCCCCTACAATGAGCAGTTCTTC. Amino acids: CASSPFRGSPYNEQFF.